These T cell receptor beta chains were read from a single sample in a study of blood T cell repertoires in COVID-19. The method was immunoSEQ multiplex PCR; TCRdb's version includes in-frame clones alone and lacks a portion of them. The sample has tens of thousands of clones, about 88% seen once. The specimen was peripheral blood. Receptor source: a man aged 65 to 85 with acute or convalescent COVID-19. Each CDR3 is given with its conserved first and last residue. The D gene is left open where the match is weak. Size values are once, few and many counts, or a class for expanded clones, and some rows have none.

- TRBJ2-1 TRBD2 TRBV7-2 CASSLVGSGSYNEQFF TGTGCCAGCAGCTTAGTTGGTAGCGGGAGCTACAATGAGCAGTTCTTC
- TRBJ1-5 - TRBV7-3 CASSPSPGEYENQPQHF TGTGCCAGCAGCCCGAGCCCAGGGGAATATGAGAATCAGCCCCAGCATTTT
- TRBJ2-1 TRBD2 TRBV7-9 CASSRLAGKQFF TGTGCCAGCAGCCGATTAGCGGGGAAGCAGTTCTTC
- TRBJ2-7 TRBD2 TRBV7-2 CASSLGLAPAGQYF TGTGCCAGCAGCTTGGGACTAGCGCCTGCTGGGCAGTACTTC
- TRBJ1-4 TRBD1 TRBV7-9 CASSLGTGIEKLFF TGTGCCAGCAGCTTAGGGACAGGGATAGAAAAACTGTTTTTT
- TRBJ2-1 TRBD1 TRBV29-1 CRAGGSYNEQFF TGCAGAGCAGGGGGCTCCTACAATGAGCAGTTCTTC
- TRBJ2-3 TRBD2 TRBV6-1 CASSDGLAGPDTQYF TGTGCCAGCAGTGACGGACTAGCGGGGCCAGATACGCAGTATTTT
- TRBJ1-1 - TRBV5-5 CASSLRAGGGSNTEAFF TGTGCCAGCAGCTTAAGGGCGGGAGGGGGAAGTAACACTGAAGCTTTCTTT
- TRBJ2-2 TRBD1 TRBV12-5 CASAPGQGSFGELFF TGTGCTAGTGCACCGGGACAGGGAAGTTTCGGGGAGCTGTTTTTT
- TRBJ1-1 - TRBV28 CASRNRDTEAFF TGTGCCAGCAGAAACAGGGACACTGAAGCTTTCTTT
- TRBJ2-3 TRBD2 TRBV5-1 CASSLTGGSTDTQYF TGCGCCAGCAGCTTAACGGGGGGGAGCACAGATACGCAGTATTTT
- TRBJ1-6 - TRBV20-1 CSASLQHYNSPLHF TGCAGTGCTAGTTTACAGCACTATAATTCACCCCTCCACTTT
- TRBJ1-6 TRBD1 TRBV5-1 CASSITGTGPYNSPLHF TGCGCCAGCAGCATAACCGGGACAGGGCCATATAATTCACCCCTCCACTTT
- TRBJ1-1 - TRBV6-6 CASSYSIRVGNTEAFF TGTGCCAGCAGTTACTCGATCAGGGTCGGGAACACTGAAGCTTTCTTT
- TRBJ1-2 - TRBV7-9 CASSPNDGYTF TGTGCCAGCAGCCCTAATGATGGCTACACCTTC
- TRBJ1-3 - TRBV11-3 CASSSGILSSGNTIYF TGTGCCAGCAGCTCAGGGATCTTGAGCTCTGGAAACACCATATATTTT
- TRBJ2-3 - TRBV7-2 CASSSGHYTDTQYF TGTGCCAGCAGCTCGGGACATTACACAGATACGCAGTATTTT
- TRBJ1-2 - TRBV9 CASSAQGQSYGYTF TGTGCCAGCAGCGCTCAAGGACAGAGCTATGGCTACACCTTC
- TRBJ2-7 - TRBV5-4 CASSLMTTPYEQYF TGTGCCAGCAGCTTGATGACTACACCCTACGAGCAGTACTTC
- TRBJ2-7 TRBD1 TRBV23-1 CASSQSRDRDYEQYF TGCGCCAGCAGTCAATCCCGGGACAGGGACTACGAGCAGTACTTC
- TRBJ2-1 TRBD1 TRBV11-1 CASSARQGSSYNEQFF TGTGCCAGCAGCGCACGACAGGGGAGCTCCTACAATGAGCAGTTCTTC
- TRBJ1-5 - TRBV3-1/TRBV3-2 CASSLSREQPQHF TGTGCCAGCAGCTTGTCTCGGGAACAGCCCCAGCATTTT
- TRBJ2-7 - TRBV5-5 CASNMLRQASYEQYF TGTGCCAGCAATATGCTCCGACAGGCCTCCTACGAGCAGTACTTC
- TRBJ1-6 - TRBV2 CASRFEGAGSPLHF TGTGCCAGCAGGTTTGAAGGGGCTGGTTCACCCCTCCACTTT
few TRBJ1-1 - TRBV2 CASSDLEPLNTEAFF TGTGCCAGCAGTGACCTGGAGCCTCTAAACACTGAAGCTTTCTTT
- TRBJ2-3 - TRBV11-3 CASSPPGRTDTQYF TGTGCCAGCAGCCCTCCCGGCAGGACAGATACGCAGTATTTT
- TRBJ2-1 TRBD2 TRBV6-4 CASSIAGGPGEQFF TGTGCCAGCAGTATAGCGGGAGGGCCAGGTGAGCAGTTCTTC
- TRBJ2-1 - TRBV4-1 CASSQASRPEQFF TGCGCCAGCAGCCAAGCCTCCAGGCCGGAGCAGTTCTTC
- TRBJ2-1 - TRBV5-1 CASFGLSNEQFF TGCGCCAGCTTTGGACTCTCCAATGAGCAGTTCTTC
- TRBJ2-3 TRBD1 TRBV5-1 CASSLTGAQSTDTQYF TGCGCCAGCAGCTTGACAGGGGCACAGAGCACAGATACGCAGTATTTT
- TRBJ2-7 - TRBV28 CASSGGGPLSYEQYF TGTGCCAGCAGTGGGGGGGGGCCCCTTTCCTACGAGCAGTACTTC
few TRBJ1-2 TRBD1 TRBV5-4 CASSPGGNYGYTF TGTGCCAGCAGCCCAGGGGGGAACTATGGCTACACCTTC
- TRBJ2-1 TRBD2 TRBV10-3 CAISDPSGGAYNEQFF TGTGCCATCAGTGACCCTAGCGGGGGAGCATACAATGAGCAGTTCTTC
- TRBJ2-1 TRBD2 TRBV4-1 CASSQASSGRSDEQFF TGCGCCAGCAGCCAAGCTTCTAGCGGGAGATCGGATGAGCAGTTCTTC
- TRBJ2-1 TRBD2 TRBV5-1 CASLGVAGEREQFF TGCGCCAGCCTCGGTGTAGCGGGAGAGCGGGAGCAGTTCTTC
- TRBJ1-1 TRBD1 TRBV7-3 CASSLDRENTEAFF TGTGCCAGCAGCTTAGACAGGGAGAACACTGAAGCTTTCTTT
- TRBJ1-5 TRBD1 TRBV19 CASSIVAGQGQPQHF TGTGCCAGTAGTATAGTAGCGGGACAGGGGCAGCCCCAGCATTTT
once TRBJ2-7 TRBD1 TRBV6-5 CASRGQGIYEQYF TGTGCCAGCAGAGGACAGGGTATCTACGAGCAGTACTTC
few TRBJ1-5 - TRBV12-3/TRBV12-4 CATRGGSNQPQHF TGTGCCACGCGCGGCGGTAGCAATCAGCCCCAGCATTTT
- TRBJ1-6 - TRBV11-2 CASSLEGASSPLHF TGTGCCAGCAGCTTAGAGGGGGCTAGTTCACCCCTCCACTTT
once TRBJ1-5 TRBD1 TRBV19 CASKSGQGVGNQPQHF TGTGCCAGTAAGTCGGGACAGGGGGTGGGCAATCAGCCCCAGCATTTT
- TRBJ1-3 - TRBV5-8 CASSLSQGNTIYF TGTGCCAGCAGCTTGTCTCAGGGAAACACCATATATTTT
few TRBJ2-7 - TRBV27 CATGGRMAYEQYF TGTGCCACCGGGGGGCGTATGGCCTACGAGCAGTACTTC
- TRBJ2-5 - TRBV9 CASSVRGRETQYF TGTGCCAGCAGCGTAAGGGGCAGGGAGACCCAGTACTTC